The 23 T cell receptor beta chains listed next were all sequenced from one sample in a study of T-cell reconstitution after alpha-beta-depleted transplantation in children. The authors prepared the TCRbeta library with unique molecular identifiers. In TCRdb, the PCR reads were re-called with MiXCR into one record per CDR3 protein. The repertoire holds 190,000 or so distinct CDR3 sequences, with 6.5% to 7.5% as singletons. Specimen: PBMCs from the stem cell graft donor, collected from the stem cell graft. Receptor source: a human donor who donated a stem cell graft to a child with Wiskott-Aldrich syndrome.

This clonotype was counted only a few times. The chain uses TRBV21-1 and TRBJ2-5; TRBD1 is the table's D call and was not checked against the DNA. TRBV21-1 has pseudogene status. The length of the CDR3 is 18 residues. As DNA, the CDR3 is TGTGCCAGCAGCACAGCGAGTGAAATGGACAGCACAAAAGAGACCCAGTACTTC. This gives the protein CASSTASEMDSTKETQYF.

This clonotype was recorded at least ten times. The chain links TRBV6-5 to TRBJ2-6; 11 nucleotides align to TRBD2. After removal of 4 bases from V and 3 bases from J, the junction contained 11 bases not matched to a gene. Germline CDR1 MNHEY, CDR2 SVGAGI. This CDR3 has 19 residues. The CDR3 DNA is TGTGCCAGCAGTTTACTAGCGGGAGTCAGGAGGGATGGGGCCAACGTCCTGACTTTC. It codes for CASSLLAGVRRDGANVLTF.

In this sample, this clonotype turned up many times. V is TRBV24-1 and J is TRBJ2-1; the D gene is possibly TRBD2 (6 bases). Germline CDR1 is KGHDR and CDR2 is SFDVKD. V was clipped by 3 bases and J by 4 bases, with 12 bases between them. The CDR3 runs 15 residues. The CDR3: CATSDTGTLYNEQFF. The CDR3, as DNA: TGTGCCACCAGTGATACCGGGACTCTGTACAATGAGCAGTTCTTC.

This clonotype was seen ten or more times. V and J are TRBV7-2 and TRBJ1-1, with 7 bases identical to TRBD1. The J segment lost 6 bases and the V segment lost 4 bases, leaving 2 bases of the junction unmatched. Germline loops: CDR1 SGHTA, CDR2 FQGNSA. This CDR3 contains 12 residues. CDR3 coding DNA: TGTGCCAGCAGCTACAGGGGTGCTGAAGCTTTCTTT. Encoded protein: CASSYRGAEAFF.

The sample holds many counts of this clonotype. The chain recombines TRBV11-3 with TRBJ2-7; TRBD2 is a possible D gene (6 bases). V dropped 1 base and J dropped 5 bases, with 9 bases sitting between them. The CDR3 loop spans 13 amino acids. Germline loops: CDR1 SGHNT, CDR2 YENEEA. CDR3 nucleotide sequence: TGTGCCAGCAGCTTAGGAGGAGGGAACGAGCAGTACTTC. Residues: CASSLGGGNEQYF.

This clonotype occurred many times. The V gene is TRBV29-1, the J gene TRBJ2-2; a weak D match, TRBD2 (6 bases). The CDR3 loop spans 12 amino acids. V lost 4 bases to trimming and J lost 4 bases, with 7 bases between them. Germline V gives CDR1 SQVTM, CDR2 ANQGSEA. CDR3 in amino acids: CSVGDFTGELFF. The CDR3 nucleotides read TGCAGCGTTGGGGACTTCACCGGGGAGCTGTTTTTT.

In this sample, this clonotype turned up many times. V and J are TRBV27 and TRBJ1-5; no firm D call. The germline gives CDR1 MNHEY, CDR2 SMNVEV (reference sequence). This CDR3 region has 15 residues. Trimming took 2 bases from V and 3 from J, leaving 11 bases between them. As DNA, the CDR3 is TGTGCCAGCAGTTTAGGCTTGTTAGCCAATCAGCCCCAGCATTTT. Amino acid sequence: CASSLGLLANQPQHF.

Ten or more counts support this clonotype. The genes are TRBV20-1 and TRBJ2-1; 9 bases map to TRBD2. Germline CDR1 is DFQATT and CDR2 is SNEGSKA (reference sequence). The CDR3 is 17 amino acids. Trimming cost V 2 bases and J 0 bases; bases outside gene matches: 8. In DNA form, the CDR3 reads TGCAGTGCTAGAAAATCCGGGACTAGCAACTCCTACAATGAGCAGTTCTTC. This gives the protein CSARKSGTSNSYNEQFF.

The sample holds many counts of this clonotype. The genes are TRBV7-9 and TRBJ1-2; the D is unclear. CDR3 size: 13 residues. Per germline, CDR1 SEHNR and CDR2 FQNEAQ (reference sequence). Trimming pared 3 bases from V and 3 bases from J, leaving 8 bases between. The CDR3 protein is CASSFYSDYGYTF. Here the CDR3 DNA reads TGTGCCAGCAGCTTTTACAGTGACTATGGCTACACCTTC.

This clonotype was counted many times. The V gene is TRBV6-1, the J gene TRBJ1-5, with 7 nucleotides matching TRBD1. The CDR3 length is 15 residues. The V segment lost 6 bases and the J segment 5 bases; nucleotides outside the gene matches: 10. Germline V gene sequence: CDR1 MNHNS, CDR2 SASEGT. The CDR3 reads CASRAWAGGDQPQHF. DNA of the CDR3: TGTGCCAGCAGGGCGTGGGCAGGGGGTGATCAGCCCCAGCATTTT.

This clonotype was counted many times. The rearrangement uses TRBV27 and TRBJ2-1; 7 nucleotides match TRBD2. This CDR3 has 17 amino acids. Germline lookup yields CDR1 MNHEY and CDR2 SMNVEV (reference sequence). Losses at the gene ends were 2 bases for V and 1 base for J; bases not matched to a gene: 8. The CDR3 here is CASSLKAGARSYNEQFF. CDR3 DNA: TGTGCCAGCAGTTTAAAGGCGGGAGCGAGGTCCTACAATGAGCAGTTCTTC.

The chain employs TRBV20-1 and TRBJ1-5; TRBD1 might be the D (5 bases). V was trimmed by 3 bases and J by 5 bases, leaving 14 bases between them. CDR3 length: 14 residues. From germline, CDR1 is DFQATT and CDR2 SNEGSKA (reference sequence). Written as DNA, the CDR3 is TGCAGTGCTAGCCCCGGAGGGGTGGATCAGCCCCAGCATTTT. It codes for CSASPGGVDQPQHF.

This clonotype has a handful of counts. This chain joins TRBV4-1 and TRBJ2-3; D gene unclear. CDR1 and CDR2 from the germline V gene are MGHRA and YSYEKL. This CDR3 is built from 20 residues. Between the trimmed V and J ends, which lost 3 bases and 2 bases, there was a span of 27 bases. DNA for the CDR3: TGCGCCAGCAGCCATCCCCCAGGTCGGCAAGCCAAATTTCTCACAGATACGCAGTATTTT. The encoded protein is CASSHPPGRQAKFLTDTQYF.

This clonotype was counted many times. V gene TRBV7-2 combines with J gene TRBJ1-5; the D is unclear. Per the germline V gene, CDR1 is SGHTA and CDR2 is FQGNSA. V lost 3 bases to trimming and J lost 0 bases, with 9 bases between them. The CDR3 sequence is 15 residues long. The CDR3 DNA is TGTGCCAGCAGCTTGATCGGGGATAGCAATCAGCCCCAGCATTTT. It codes for CASSLIGDSNQPQHF.

This clonotype turned up a few times. The rearrangement uses TRBV4-2 and TRBJ2-3, with 9 bases identical to TRBD2. V trimming: 0 bases; J trimming: 0 bases; junction bases outside the gene matches: 4. The CDR3 consists of 17 residues. Germline V gene lookup returns CDR1 LGHNA and CDR2 YNFKEQ. CDR3 residues: CASSQDRLAGSTDTQYF. CDR3 coding DNA: TGTGCCAGCAGCCAAGATAGGCTAGCGGGGAGCACAGATACGCAGTATTTT.

This clonotype was detected many times. The V gene is TRBV6-5, the J gene TRBJ1-6; D not resolved. In germline, CDR1 is MNHEY, CDR2 SVGAGI. Deletions cut 5 bases from V and 8 bases from J, with 16 bases between. This CDR3 spans 15 amino acids. CDR3 residues: CASSNREDQDSPLHF. The DNA of the CDR3 is TGTGCCAGCAGTAACCGGGAGGACCAGGATTCACCCCTCCACTTT.

This clonotype was seen at least ten times. The V call is TRBV12-3 or TRBV12-4, the J call TRBJ1-2; perhaps TRBD1 as D (5 bases). This CDR3 has 13 amino acids. Trimming removed 9 bases at V and 8 bases at J, with 19 bases between. CDR3: CASKPPGRDGYTF. The CDR3 nucleotides are TGTGCCAGTAAACCGCCCGGGCGGGACGGCTACACCTTC.

The table lists this clonotype with many counts. The chain uses TRBV11-2 and TRBJ2-1, with D unclear. This CDR3 has 12 amino acids. Germline V lookup: CDR1 SGHAT, CDR2 FQNNGV. V was clipped by 5 bases and J by 4 bases, with 6 bases between them. The CDR3 DNA sequence: TGTGCCAGCAGCCCTAAATACAATGAGCAGTTCTTC. Translated: CASSPKYNEQFF.

This clonotype was found many times. The J gene is TRBJ2-1, the V gene TRBV12-3 or TRBV12-4; no clear D gene. V was shortened by 3 bases and J by 0 bases, with 9 bases between the two germline ends. The CDR3 covers 15 residues. The CDR3 loop reads CASSFRTISYNEQFF. The CDR3 nucleotides are TGTGCCAGCAGTTTCCGGACCATCTCCTACAATGAGCAGTTCTTC.

This clonotype showed up many times. The chain links TRBV5-5 to TRBJ2-3, with TRBD1 identical over 10 bases. From germline, CDR1 is SGHKS and CDR2 YYEKEE (reference sequence). The CDR3 sequence is 14 residues long. Losses at the gene ends were 6 bases for V and 3 bases for J; bases not matched to a gene: 4. In DNA form, the CDR3 reads TGTGCCAGCACCCCGGGACAGGGGACAGATACGCAGTATTTT. Translation gives CASTPGQGTDTQYF. The entire variable domain, with the rest obtained from reference TRBV5-5 and TRBJ2-3, is as follows: DAGVTQSPTHLIKTRGQQVTLRCSPISGHKSVSWYQQVLGQGPQFIFQYYEKEERGRGNFPDRFSARQFPNYSSELNVNALLLGDSALYLCASTPGQGTDTQYFGPGTRLTVL.

This clonotype turned up a few times. The chain combines TRBV3-1 with TRBJ2-5, with a possible D match to TRBD1 (5 bases). The CDR3 length is 16 residues. In germline, CDR1 is LGHDT, CDR2 YNNKEL (reference sequence). V was shortened by 8 bases and J by 2 bases, with 21 bases between the two germline ends. CDR3 nucleotides: TGTGCCAGCCACAAAAGCACGGCAGGACAACAAGAGACCCAGTACTTC. Translating it yields CASHKSTAGQQETQYF.

The table lists this clonotype with many counts. The chain carries TRBV15 and TRBJ2-7, with a possible D match to TRBD1 (5 bases). V gave up 4 bases and J gave up 2 bases, with 12 bases separating them. The CDR3 totals 14 residues. CDR1 is LNHNV, CDR2 YYDKDF, per germline (reference sequence). CDR3 region: CATSKTSGTYEQYF. Written as DNA, the CDR3 is TGTGCCACCAGCAAAACCTCAGGGACCTACGAGCAGTACTTC.

V and J are TRBV5-4 and TRBJ2-3, with D perhaps TRBD2 (5 bases). The length of the CDR3 is 14 residues. V was trimmed by 5 bases and J by 6 bases, leaving 16 bases between them. Germline lookup yields CDR1 SGHNT and CDR2 YYREEE (reference sequence). CDR3 nucleotides: TGTGCCAGCAGACGAGAAGAGGGAATGGATACGCAGTATTTT. It codes for CASRREEGMDTQYF. The full variable domain, completed using reference TRBV5-4 and TRBJ2-3, is ETGVTQSPTHLIKTRGQQVTLRCSSQSGHNTVSWYQQALGQGPQFIFQYYREEENGRGNFPPRFSGLQFPNYSSELNVNALELDDSALYLCASRREEGMDTQYFGPGTRLTVL.